This T cell receptor beta chain was captured in a study of shared clonotypes between healthy human individuals. Across the study: The cohort had a couple of women and a few men, ages 18 to 49. Donors had three CD4 naive, three CD4 memory, two CD8 naive and one CD8 memory plate apiece.

Data came from immunoSEQ multiplex PCR; TCRdb stores just in-frame clones and leaves some out. The repertoire has some 1,900,000 clones, approximately 95% of them found once; the top ten carry 0.9% to 1.5%. Study-wide results and caveats: Relative to memory subsets, naive subsets generally showed larger estimated richness.

The naive CD8 fraction comprised CD45RO-negative cells positively selected for CCR7 and excluded terminally differentiated effector memory CD45RA+ cells. Caucasian adults living in Nashville, Tennessee, provided all samples. With respect to this clone: The antigen is unknown.

V gave up 6 bases and J gave up 5 bases, with 13 bases separating them. Germline V gene data show CDR1 as SGHVS and CDR2 as FNYEAQ. This CDR3 spans 14 amino acids. Sequences were obtained from naive CD8+ T cells sorted from blood. The origin of this receptor is a man aged 18-30 years in good health. V usage is TRBV7-6 and J usage is TRBJ1-4; D is possibly TRBD1 (5 bases). CDR3 amino acids: CASSPLGDNEKLFF. CDR3 DNA sequence: TGTGCCAGCAGTCCCCTCGGGGACAATGAAAAACTGTTTTTT. Full variable domain (missing parts from reference TRBV7-6 and TRBJ1-4): GAGVSQSPRYKVTKRGQDVALRCDPISGHVSLYWYRQALGQGPEFLTYFNYEAQQDKSGLPNDRFSAERPEGSISTLTIQRTEQRDSAMYRCASSPLGDNEKLFFGSGTQLSVL.